The clone carrying this TCR beta chain was picked up many times. Germline loops: CDR1 SGHDT, CDR2 YYEEEE. Trimming cost V 4 bases and J 5 bases; bases outside gene matches: 14. This CDR3 is 17 amino acids long. The data were obtained in a study of T cells after yellow fever vaccination. TCRdb itself ran the 5' RACE reads through MiXCR, one entry per CDR3 protein. This table has 500,000 to 650,000 distinct CDR3 sequences, around 12% appearing once. The sequencing used PBMCs, collected on the day of the yellow fever booster vaccination. V gene TRBV5-6 combines with J gene TRBJ2-1, with 8 bases lining up with TRBD2. The TCR comes from a man younger than 40 who received the YFV17D yellow fever vaccine. CDR3 sequence reads: CASSLSAAGDFHNEQFF. For the CDR3, the DNA is TGTGCCAGCAGCCTATCGGCAGCGGGAGATTTCCACAATGAGCAGTTCTTC.